The subject of this entry is one TCR beta chain. This clone was counted between two and nine times. Its antigen is unknown. No base-level quality is on record; no much larger clone is a single base apart. Library construction relied on the immunoSEQ multiplex PCR assay. The multiplex PCR relied on a mix of 60 forward primers for TCR Vbeta segments and 13 reverse primers for TCR Jbeta segments. The CDR3 region of rearranged TCR beta genes was amplified from genomic DNA with a multiplex PCR assay. On the Illumina HiSeq System, the amplified TCR beta libraries were sequenced as 87-base-pair reads. The study's own analysis went as follows. A later analysis tallied approximately 87 million unique TCR beta chains across the 640 or so repertoires, and approximately 12 million of those chains were shared by two or more donors. A nearest-neighbor algorithm error-corrected the raw reads and collapsed the reads into unique sequences, merging closely related sequences to remove PCR and sequencing errors. CDR3 sequences were aligned to IMGT reference sequences to assign V, D and J gene segments. For a sequence to be retained, a match of at least six nucleotides was required to both a V gene segment and a J gene segment. Rearrangements were classified as productive when the CDR3 lacked stop codons and remained in frame with V and J, and all other rearrangements were classified as non-productive. CDR3 was defined by IMGT convention, running from the second conserved V-encoded cysteine to the conserved J-encoded phenylalanine. The earlier analysis of a few hundred of the donors excluded any sequence lacking an unambiguous match to a single V gene segment. In an earlier analysis of almost 600 of the donors, a V segment was called functional when productive rearrangements were above 56.7%, and segregating when the standard deviation between donors exceeded 5%. To diagnose cytomegalovirus status from the catalog of TCR beta chain sequences, a statistical classification framework was built. In a later analysis, V and J genes were assigned by comparing TCR nucleotide sequences against IMGT/GENE-DB human TR gene sequences. The TCRdist pipeline was used in a later analysis to assign CDR3 sequences and most-parsimonious VDJ recombination scenarios. In a later analysis, each TCR beta chain was defined by its CDR3 amino acid sequence together with its V-gene family, and reads without a unique V-gene family were excluded. To address suspected cross-contamination and a sequencing artifact, a later analysis removed roughly 580 highly shared, low-generation-probability nucleotide sequences. A later analysis calculated a clonal expansion index for each public chain from normalized within-repertoire ranks of inferred template counts. In a later analysis, generation probabilities were computed with a VDJ recombination model fitted to out-of-frame rearrangements, and the resulting probabilities were checked against IGoR. In a later analysis, hypergeometric tests were used to score TCR-TCR, TCR-HLA and TCR-CMV co-occurrence, with a repertoire-size bias correction applied to TCR pairs. A later analysis estimated false discovery rates by permuting HLA or CMV assignments 20 times. In a later analysis, co-occurring TCRs were grouped using DBSCAN, and TCRdist sequence similarity was added for clustering within HLA-allele-positive subsets. Repertoires with fewer than 30,000 or more than 120,000 public chains, plus five repertoires with anomalous nucleotide sharing, were excluded from co-occurrence clustering. This immuneACCESS table, as held by TCRdb, lists in-frame sequences with V and J called but not all clones. Of the missing ones, under half trace to an unresolved V gene in checked studies; the others have no known cause. Clonal size and the V and J genes are those of that table, whereas D and trimming came from the DNA. The sample includes under 100,000 clones, with around 82% observed a single time. In total, the top ten clones hold approximately 3.2% of the sample.

From the cysteine up to the phenylalanine, the CDR3 has a length of 12 residues. Only CDR3 DNA remains: 36 bases, in frame from the first base. The V end loses 5 bases and the J end loses 0 bases, and a stretch of 4 bases separates them. The germline V gene encodes CDR1 MNHNY and CDR2 SVGAGI (reference sequence). The data derive from a study of cytomegalovirus exposure and HLA in healthy donors (TCRdb year 2017). Study-wide context: According to an earlier analysis of a few hundred of the donors, about 180 million T cells yielded roughly 100 million unique TCR beta sequences and approximately 280 Gb of sequence data. Of the roughly 400 genotyped donors, less than 85% were placed in the genetic ancestry cluster associated with self-reported Caucasian donors. In a later genetic analysis, genome-wide SNP genotypes for about three fifths of the roughly 670 donors were used, and that subset was treated as a discovery cohort. Besides the first cohort of approximately 710 subjects, a separate validation cohort made up of about 120 different subjects was used. An earlier analysis of several hundred of the donors applied high-throughput TCR beta sequencing to assess whether each TCR beta V gene segment acted as functional or pseudogenic. The later analysis used no new phenotypic data to find candidate immune exposures, relying instead on TCR beta sequences and their occurrence across donors. Typing coverage varied by locus: about 620-630 donors for A, B, C, DRB1 and DQB1; approximately 560 for DQA1; approximately 610 for DPA1; roughly 470 for DPB1. All discovery cohort repertoires had been generated on a single sequencing platform. Among 300 to 500 genotyped donors of the cohort, an average of about 240,000 unique TCR beta nucleotide sequences was sequenced per donor, of which about 18% were non-productive. The study aimed to test whether signatures of past pathogen exposure could be identified by cataloging public T cell receptors. The T cell repertoires of several hundred subjects were profiled by immunosequencing and related to cytomegalovirus serostatus. A later analysis re-examined previously published TCR beta repertoires from 610 or so donors and added high-resolution HLA genotyping to investigate patterns of TCR occurrence. To predict cytomegalovirus infection status, the study brought together high-throughput TCR immunosequencing, statistical association of individual TCRs with disease status, and machine learning. HLA typing included class I and class II loci at four-digit resolution. About 280 gigabases of sequencing data and tens of millions of unique TCR sequences were included in an early release covering 550 to 800 HLA-typed donors. Four or five DR-DQ haplotypes were handled as single units for association and clustering because linkage in the cohort was strong. Donor age, sex, ethnicity and CMV serostatus were collected together with the repertoire data. Beyond this particular receptor, the publication reports: In both the original and validation cohorts, the classifier was reported to diagnose cytomegalovirus status with high specificity and sensitivity. Because counts were too low, about 17 rarely observed V segments, including chromosome 9 orphons, were excluded from the earlier analysis of roughly 580 of the donors. Presence/absence analyses assumed roughly uniform sequencing depth across donors, an assumption that may not hold. Broadly in line with IMGT annotations, most TCR beta V segments showed up in productive rearrangements about 87% or about 30% of the time in an earlier analysis of several hundred of the donors. A few of the identified cytomegalovirus-associated TCR beta chains were confirmed in vitro to be specific for cytomegalovirus antigens. Assigning TCR associations to individual alleles was difficult when HLA alleles, especially DR and DQ, strongly co-occurred. According to a later analysis, TCR association rates differed among HLA loci, with DRB1 alleles showing the most associated TCRs and HLA-C alleles showing the fewest. In a later analysis, most CMV-associated TCR beta chains were found to appear HLA-restricted, with HLA associations seemingly driven largely by CMV exposure. Because HLA typing was unavailable for some donors at each locus, only the typed subset was used in association tests. Because the 87-base-pair reads could not distinguish some IMGT-functional V segments, including TRBV6-2 and TRBV6-3, those segments were excluded. A further reported finding was that TCR beta sequences accurately predicted the HLA-A and HLA-B alleles for most subjects in the first cohort. This cohort had only TCR beta chains sequenced, and the lack of alpha or paired-chain data limited which features could be detected. V-gene and J-gene trimming of TCR beta chains was associated with a missense DCLRE1C variant in a later genetic analysis, and the association was replicated in an independent cohort. A later analysis found that HLA-associated TCR beta chains were more clonally expanded and had lower generation probabilities than equally common non-associated chains. In a later analysis, around 15,000 TCR beta sequences were associated with specific HLA alleles at a false discovery rate of 0.05. Immune exposure information for the cohort was limited to CMV serostatus. A total of 164 TCR beta chains were listed by the study as associated with cytomegalovirus. Linkage disequilibrium might explain the correlated functional status among segregating V segments, but an unknown experimental factor could not be ruled out. According to a later analysis, parvovirus B19, influenza, CMV and Epstein-Barr virus appeared linked to several top co-occurrence clusters. A later genetic analysis reported fewer N-insertions in productive TCRs among donors in an Asian-associated ancestry cluster than the approximately 700-donor mean. A group of highly shared sequence variants was considered likely to be a technical artifact of the sequencing pipeline. According to the authors, the approach could potentially be generalized to other disease states and immunological phenotypes. Most TCR sequences were observed very rarely across donors, whereas some public TCRs were present in many individuals.

The cohort was made up of 500 to 850 healthy bone marrow donors. At the time of sampling, every cohort member was nominally healthy, though immune exposures that went unrecorded were likely present. The donor was CMV seronegative and was included in the group of a few hundred seronegative cohort members. A peripheral blood sample was collected from each donor, and TCR beta sequencing was performed on peripheral blood mononuclear cells. The Qiagen DNeasy Blood Extraction Kit was used to extract genomic DNA from the blood cell samples. Sequencing was carried out using PBMCs. The clonotype originates from a man aged 50 or older in good health and CMV-seronegative. The chain is made from TRBV6-6 and TRBJ1-1, with no D gene named confidently. In nucleotides, the sequence is TGTGCCAGCAGTCACATGAACACTGAAGCTTTCTTT. Its protein product is CASSHMNTEAFF.